The rows below give T cell receptor beta chains drawn from one sample of a study of T cells expressing NK-cell markers. TCRdb processed the 5' RACE reads again and assigns one entry to each CDR3 protein, with no DNA. The sample includes 250,000 to 300,000 distinct CDR3 sequences. Sequences were obtained from blood T cells: a sorted CD56 or NKG2C T cell subset, CD4+ or CD8+ T cells, or bulk PBMC T cells (not recorded which). The source of these receptors is a man aged 18 to 29 in good health. The CDR3 runs from the conserved cysteine through the conserved F or W. Fields, in order: V gene, J gene, CDR3 protein.

V gene: TRBV12-3/TRBV12-4
J gene: TRBJ2-2
CDR3 protein: CASSPATGRTGELFF

V gene: TRBV12-3/TRBV12-4
J gene: TRBJ1-1
CDR3 protein: CASSLRDRVRDTEAFF

V gene: TRBV29-1
J gene: TRBJ2-1
CDR3 protein: CSVEPAGVFYSYNEQFF

V gene: TRBV29-1
J gene: TRBJ1-2
CDR3 protein: CSVRGTGVYGYTF

V gene: TRBV5-5
J gene: TRBJ2-1
CDR3 protein: CASSLARVYGEQFF

V gene: TRBV5-1
J gene: TRBJ2-7
CDR3 protein: CASSITGLAGSEQYF

V gene: TRBV2
J gene: TRBJ2-5
CDR3 protein: CASNGLVETQYF

V gene: TRBV9
J gene: TRBJ1-2
CDR3 protein: CASSPRQGSTNYGYTF

V gene: TRBV19
J gene: TRBJ2-1
CDR3 protein: CASSGGGPSYNEQFF

V gene: TRBV12-3/TRBV12-4
J gene: TRBJ2-1
CDR3 protein: CASSQGLAINEQFF

V gene: TRBV5-6
J gene: TRBJ1-6
CDR3 protein: CASSFTGGNSPLHF

V gene: TRBV7-9
J gene: TRBJ2-1
CDR3 protein: CASSRGGTGLFNEQFF

V gene: TRBV6-5
J gene: TRBJ2-7
CDR3 protein: CASSLGTTYEQYF

V gene: TRBV18
J gene: TRBJ1-6
CDR3 protein: CASSPGGNNSPLHF

V gene: TRBV20-1
J gene: TRBJ2-6
CDR3 protein: CSARVGGSSGANVLTF

V gene: TRBV5-1
J gene: TRBJ2-3
CDR3 protein: CASSSGSSTLDTQYF

V gene: TRBV5-1
J gene: TRBJ2-1
CDR3 protein: CASSLGGLYRREDYNEQFF

V gene: TRBV5-1
J gene: TRBJ2-1
CDR3 protein: CASSLTREKQFF

V gene: TRBV12-3/TRBV12-4
J gene: TRBJ2-1
CDR3 protein: CASSSPGGARNNEQFF

V gene: TRBV20-1
J gene: TRBJ2-1
CDR3 protein: CSAQPPTIQSYNEQFF

V gene: TRBV18
J gene: TRBJ2-3
CDR3 protein: CASSPEDTQYF

V gene: TRBV19
J gene: TRBJ1-5
CDR3 protein: CASSGRGWQPQHF

V gene: TRBV29-1
J gene: TRBJ2-3
CDR3 protein: CSVVSTSDTQYF

V gene: TRBV28
J gene: TRBJ2-7
CDR3 protein: CASRPMTGGKDEQYF

V gene: TRBV12-3/TRBV12-4
J gene: TRBJ2-5
CDR3 protein: CASSTRKTQYF

V gene: TRBV5-1
J gene: TRBJ2-1
CDR3 protein: CASSDRGTPTLNEQFF

V gene: TRBV12-3/TRBV12-4
J gene: TRBJ1-2
CDR3 protein: CASSSGGGGYTF

V gene: TRBV30
J gene: TRBJ2-3
CDR3 protein: CAWNWRPSSTDTQYF

V gene: TRBV2
J gene: TRBJ1-1
CDR3 protein: CASSVQGTEAFF

V gene: TRBV6-1
J gene: TRBJ1-4
CDR3 protein: CASSNAPGQGGREKLFF

V gene: TRBV20-1
J gene: TRBJ2-4
CDR3 protein: CSARDRWREGPNIQYF

V gene: TRBV20-1
J gene: TRBJ2-2
CDR3 protein: CSASGRTYGELFF

V gene: TRBV28
J gene: TRBJ1-3
CDR3 protein: CASSPTQGLVGNTIYF

V gene: TRBV7-8
J gene: TRBJ2-1
CDR3 protein: CASTYTLVGYEQFF

V gene: TRBV19
J gene: TRBJ1-4
CDR3 protein: CASTGQGAPGDEKLFF

V gene: TRBV6-6
J gene: TRBJ2-7
CDR3 protein: CASNPSGGEQYF

V gene: TRBV5-1
J gene: TRBJ1-1
CDR3 protein: CASSLETGQRTEAFF

V gene: TRBV20-1
J gene: TRBJ1-6
CDR3 protein: CSAPGRGRDSPLHF